One sample yielded the 5 T cell receptor beta chains listed below, sequenced in a study of regulatory T cells in long-lasting Graves disease. Arm-PCR of CDR3 regions and iRepertoire HTBI primers were used to build TCR beta libraries. TCRdb reprocessed the multiplex PCR reads via MiXCR and lists one record per CDR3 protein. The sample lists roughly 450,000 distinct CDR3 sequences, roughly a quarter occurring once. The sample's time point: persistent/refractory GD, antithyroid drugs over 5 years with positive TRAb. The TCR library was made from RNA that had been extracted from PBMCs in TRIzol. Material: peripheral blood mononuclear cells (PBMCs), obtained when the disease was refractory, from a patient treated with antithyroid drugs. These TCRs come from a female donor with Graves disease.

This clonotype has more than one count but fewer than ten. The V and J genes are TRBV4-1 and TRBJ2-3; D possibly corresponds to TRBD2 (6 bases). The CDR3 sequence is 15 residues long. CDR1 is MGHRA, CDR2 YSYEKL, per germline. V was pared by 6 bases and J by 4 bases, with 17 bases between. The CDR3 DNA sequence: TGCGCCAGCAGACCCTTCCGGGAGTGGTCAGATACGCAGTATTTT. As protein: CASRPFREWSDTQYF.

This clonotype was recorded a few times. The chain recombines TRBV20-1 with TRBJ2-7; D uncertain. Deletions cut 6 bases from V and 6 bases from J, with 18 bases between. The CDR3 runs 13 residues. Germline CDR1 is DFQATT and CDR2 is SNEGSKA (reference sequence). This CDR3 is CSAKASDRIEQYF. The CDR3 coding sequence is TGCAGTGCAAAGGCGTCTGATCGTATCGAGCAGTACTTC.

This clonotype has only a few counts. Mismatch with germline at one junction end may stem from a read error. The chain recombines TRBV7-9 with TRBJ1-1; no reliable D call. This CDR3 contains 13 residues. Germline-derived CDR1 and CDR2 are SEHNR and FQNEAQ (reference sequence). CDR3 protein: CASSGGSNTEALF. The CDR3 nucleotides are TGTGCCAGCAGCGGAGGGTCCAACACTGAAGCTCTCTTT.

In this sample, this clonotype turned up a few times. V is TRBV10-3 and J is TRBJ2-5; the D gene is possibly TRBD2 (6 bases). The CDR3 has 14 amino acids. V was pared by 10 bases and J by 7 bases, with 22 bases between. Germline assignment: CDR1 ENHRY and CDR2 SYGVKD. In DNA form, the CDR3 reads TGTGCCACTGGGGCTAGCGCAGAAGGCGGGACCCAGTACTTC. It encodes CATGASAEGGTQYF.

This clonotype was counted between two and nine times. The chain uses TRBV5-1 and TRBJ2-7, with D tentatively TRBD2 (7 bases). The CDR3 spans 16 residues. V was pared by 0 bases and J by 6 bases, with 19 bases between. Germline V gene lookup returns CDR1 SGHRS and CDR2 YFSETQ. The CDR3 region has the DNA TGCGCCAGCAGCTTGGGACACTCGGGGGGCTCCGGCGAGCAGTACTTC. This encodes CASSLGHSGGSGEQYF.